The 8 T cell receptor beta chains below come from one sample, sequenced in a study of blood T cell repertoires in COVID-19 (TCRdb year 2020). The library was generated by the immunoSEQ multiplex PCR assay. TCRdb took this table from immuneACCESS and kept in-frame rearrangements with V and J called. Such tables lack part of the clones; where checked against another copy, unresolved V genes explain under half of the gap, and the rest is unexplained. The table for this sample lists 90,000 or so clones; 89% of them were counted only once. The top ten constitute under 3.5% of the sample. The sample comprised peripheral blood. The receptor set was obtained from a woman aged 70-85 years with acute or convalescent COVID-19.

This rearrangement joins TRBV5-1 to TRBJ1-1, with a possible D match to TRBD1 (6 bases). This CDR3 contains 14 residues. Germline CDR1 SGHRS, CDR2 YFSETQ. V was shortened by 6 bases and J by 3 bases, with 15 bases between the two germline ends. Written as DNA, the CDR3 is TGCGCCAGCAAGCGAGCGGACAGCGACACTGAAGCTTTCTTT. Translated, it gives CASKRADSDTEAFF.

J is TRBJ1-5 and V is TRBV6-5; 7 nucleotides line up with TRBD1. The V and J ends lost 4 bases and 2 bases, in that order; junction bases with no gene match: 2. This CDR3 contains 14 residues. Germline-derived CDR1 and CDR2 are MNHEY and SVGAGI. The CDR3 DNA reads TGTGCCAGCAGTTCCGGGACAGGCAATCAGCCCCAGCATTTT. The encoded protein is CASSSGTGNQPQHF.

The chain links TRBV5-1 to TRBJ1-2; a possible D gene is TRBD1 (6 bases). V lost 0 bases and J lost 4, with 13 bases in between. The CDR3 is made up of 15 amino acids. Germline loops: CDR1 SGHRS, CDR2 YFSETQ. The CDR3 reads CASSLGIGGPYGYTF. CDR3 nucleotide sequence: TGCGCCAGCAGCTTGGGAATCGGGGGGCCCTATGGCTACACCTTC.

The chain combines TRBV24-1 with TRBJ1-2; 9 positions match TRBD1. With 9 bases clipped from V and 2 bases from J, the junction kept 0 bases outside the gene matches. Germline V CDR1 and CDR2: KGHDR, SFDVKD. The CDR3 is 12 residues long. CDR3 region: CATGTGNYGYTF. The CDR3 coding sequence is TGTGCCACCGGGACAGGGAACTATGGCTACACCTTC.

The rearrangement joins TRBV18 to TRBJ1-2; 7 bases match TRBD1. CDR3 length: 16 amino acids. V lost 2 bases and J lost 4; bases outside the gene matches: 10. Germline V gives CDR1 KGHSH, CDR2 LQKENI. The CDR3 loop is CASSPRVQQGGYGYTF. The CDR3 DNA follows: TGTGCCAGCTCACCAAGAGTCCAGCAGGGGGGCTATGGCTACACCTTC.

The gene calls are TRBV15 and TRBJ1-1; TRBD1 might be the D (6 bases). Germline V gene lookup returns CDR1 LNHNV and CDR2 YYDKDF (reference sequence). The CDR3 contains 15 residues. V was clipped by 3 bases and J by 1 base, with 12 bases between them. The CDR3 nucleotides are TGTGCCACCAGCAGGGAGCCGACAGGGAACACTGAAGCTTTCTTT. This codes for CATSREPTGNTEAFF.

This chain uses TRBV5-8 with TRBJ2-7; D not resolved. Germline V CDR1 and CDR2: SGHTS, YDEGEE. V was clipped by 4 bases and J by 4 bases, with 3 bases between them. This CDR3 has 10 amino acids. The chain's CDR3 is CASSPYEQYF. The CDR3 bases are TGTGCCAGCAGCCCGTACGAGCAGTACTTC.

This chain connects TRBV6-6 to TRBJ1-2; a possible D gene is TRBD1 (6 bases). This CDR3 region has 14 residues. CDR1 and CDR2 (germline): MNHNY, SVGAGI (reference sequence). The ends were cut back, 2 bases at V and 4 bases at J, with 11 bases in the middle. CDR3 in amino acids: CASSYTDRFYGYTF. The CDR3 coding sequence is TGTGCCAGCAGTTACACCGACAGGTTCTATGGCTACACCTTC.